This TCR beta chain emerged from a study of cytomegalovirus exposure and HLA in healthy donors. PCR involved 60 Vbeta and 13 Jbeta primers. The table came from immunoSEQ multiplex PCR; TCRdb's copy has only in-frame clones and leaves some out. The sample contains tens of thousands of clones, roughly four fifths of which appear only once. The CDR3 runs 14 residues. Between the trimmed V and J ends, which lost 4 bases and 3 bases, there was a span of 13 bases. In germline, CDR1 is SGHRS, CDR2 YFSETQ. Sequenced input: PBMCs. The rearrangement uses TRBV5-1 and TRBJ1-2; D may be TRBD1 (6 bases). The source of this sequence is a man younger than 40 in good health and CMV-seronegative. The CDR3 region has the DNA TGCGCCAGCAGCACAACAGGGTTCGACTATGGCTACACCTTC. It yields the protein CASSTTGFDYGYTF. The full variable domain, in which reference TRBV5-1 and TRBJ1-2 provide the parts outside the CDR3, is KAGVTQTPRYLIKTRGQQVTLSCSPISGHRSVSWYQQTPGQGLQFLFEYFSETQRNKGNFPGRFSGRQFSNSRSEMNVSTLELGDSALYLCASSTTGFDYGYTFGSGTRLTVV.